One sample yielded the 20 T cell receptor beta chains listed below, sequenced in a study of blood T cell repertoires in COVID-19. Libraries were prepared by immunoSEQ multiplex PCR; TCRdb keeps only in-frame clonotypes and omits some of them. The sample gives 200,000 or so clones, roughly 88% of which show up once; around 6.6% is in the top ten. Sequencing input: peripheral blood. The receptors derive from a woman aged 40 to 55 who had recovered from COVID-19.

The chain couples TRBV6-5 to TRBJ2-7; no firm D call. Between the trimmed V and J ends, which lost 2 bases and 6 bases, there was a span of 5 bases. CDR1 is MNHEY and CDR2 is SVGAGI in the germline V gene. The CDR3 length is 11 residues. In DNA form, the CDR3 reads TGTGCCAGCAGTTACGGCCCCGAGCAGTACTTC. It yields the protein CASSYGPEQYF.

This chain connects TRBV14 to TRBJ1-6, with 8 nucleotides matching TRBD1. V lost 3 bases to trimming and J lost 9 bases; unmatched junction nucleotides: 7. Germline V gene data show CDR1 as SGHDN and CDR2 as FVKESK. This CDR3 has 15 amino acids. The CDR3 loop is CASSHGQGFGSPLHF. CDR3 bases: TGTGCCAGCAGCCACGGACAGGGTTTTGGTTCACCCCTCCACTTT.

This sequence joins TRBV19 and TRBJ1-3; no reliable D call. CDR3 length: 14 residues. Trimming removed 3 bases at V and 4 bases at J, with 10 bases between. Germline V CDR1 and CDR2: LNHDA, SQIVND (reference sequence). The CDR3 coding sequence is TGTGCCAGTAGTATTAGCTCCGAGGGAAACACCATATATTTT. This codes for CASSISSEGNTIYF.

The rearrangement uses TRBV7-9 and TRBJ2-2; D unclear. The CDR3 is 15 residues long. Germline V gene lookup returns CDR1 SEHNR and CDR2 FQNEAQ (reference sequence). Deletions cut 4 bases from V and 0 bases from J, with 9 bases between. The CDR3: CASSWAAANTGELFF. The CDR3 nucleotides read TGTGCCAGCAGCTGGGCCGCAGCGAACACCGGGGAGCTGTTTTTT.

The V gene is TRBV7-2, the J gene TRBJ2-5; D might be TRBD2 (6 bases). The CDR3 loop spans 16 amino acids. Trimming removed 3 bases at V and 5 bases at J, with 19 bases between. Germline loops: CDR1 SGHTA, CDR2 FQGNSA. The CDR3 protein is CASSLGPGLKTETQYF. The CDR3 DNA reads as TGTGCCAGCAGCTTGGGCCCGGGACTTAAGACGGAGACCCAGTACTTC.

The chain is built from TRBV10-3 and TRBJ2-3, with no clear D. V lost 8 bases and J 0 bases, leaving 9 bases between the germline ends. Germline V gives CDR1 ENHRY, CDR2 SYGVKD. The CDR3 has 13 amino acids. The CDR3 region is CAIQASSTDTQYF. The CDR3 DNA reads as TGTGCCATCCAAGCGTCTAGCACAGATACGCAGTATTTT.

This clone was seen just once. V and J are TRBV28 and TRBJ2-1; 7 bases match TRBD2. The CDR3 runs to 16 residues. In germline, CDR1 is MDHEN, CDR2 SYDVKM. V shed 6 bases and J 0 bases; nucleotides not matched to a gene: 8. This CDR3 reads CASSPHAGVSYNEQFF. CDR3 DNA sequence: TGTGCCAGCAGCCCCCATGCGGGAGTCTCCTACAATGAGCAGTTCTTC.

This chain uses TRBV2 with TRBJ1-2; tentative D call: TRBD1 (6 bases). There are 14 residues in the CDR3. Looked up from germline, CDR1 is SNHLY and CDR2 is FYNNEI. The V end lost 5 bases, the J end lost 8 bases, and 18 bases lay between the germline ends. The chain's CDR3 is CASSTGQLEGGYTF. The CDR3 region has the DNA TGTGCCAGCAGTACCGGACAGCTCGAAGGGGGCTACACCTTC.

This clone showed up just once. The chain employs TRBV5-5 and TRBJ1-4; 9 nucleotides line up with TRBD1. Looked up from germline, CDR1 is SGHKS and CDR2 is YYEKEE (reference sequence). CDR3 length: 15 residues. V was clipped by 0 bases and J by 8 bases; unmatched bases: 5. CDR3 residues: CASSLEGTGLEKLFF. DNA for the CDR3: TGTGCCAGCAGCTTGGAAGGGACAGGGCTAGAAAAACTGTTTTTT.

V usage is TRBV4-3 and J usage is TRBJ2-7, with 14 bases matching TRBD2. Germline CDR1 and CDR2: LGHNA and YSLEER. The junction had 4 bases not matched to a gene; V was cut back by 0 bases and J by 6 bases. This CDR3 region has 16 residues. Here the CDR3 DNA reads TGCGCCAGCAGCCAAGACCTCGGGACTAGCGGGAGCGAGCAGTACTTC. Its protein is CASSQDLGTSGSEQYF.

The chain employs TRBV15 and TRBJ2-1; 9 bases agree with TRBD2. Germline assignment: CDR1 LNHNV and CDR2 YYDKDF (reference sequence). There are 16 residues in the CDR3. The V segment lost 0 bases and the J segment 4 bases; nucleotides outside the gene matches: 4. CDR3 loop: CATSRETSGNYNEQFF. The CDR3 DNA reads TGTGCCACCAGCAGAGAGACTAGCGGCAATTACAATGAGCAGTTCTTC.

Comment on this clone: The sample has other DNA sequences that encode this CDR3 too. The chain joins TRBV5-1 to TRBJ1-1, with TRBD1 matching 7 bases. V gave up 3 bases and J gave up 1 base; unmatched junction bases: 3. CDR3 size: 14 residues. The germline V gene encodes CDR1 SGHRS and CDR2 YFSETQ. The CDR3 nucleotides are TGCGCCAGCAGCTCGGGGACAGCGAACACTGAAGCTTTCTTT. The encoded protein is CASSSGTANTEAFF.

V usage is TRBV30 and J usage is TRBJ1-1, with D tentatively TRBD1 (5 bases). The germline CDR1 and CDR2 sequences are GTSNPN and SVGIG (reference sequence). The CDR3 covers 16 residues. The V gene lost 2 bases and the J gene lost 5 bases, with 21 bases spanning the gap. CDR3 residues: CAWSQISGLGGTEAFF. In nucleotides, the CDR3 is TGTGCCTGGAGTCAAATCTCCGGCCTCGGGGGGACTGAAGCTTTCTTT.

The V gene is TRBV19, the J gene TRBJ2-5, with TRBD1 matching over 9 bases. This CDR3 comprises 14 residues. In germline, CDR1 is LNHDA, CDR2 SQIVND (reference sequence). The V segment lost 5 bases and the J segment 9 bases; nucleotides outside the gene matches: 10. The CDR3 region has the DNA TGTGCCAGTAGTGGACAGGGGACTGAAAAATCCCAGTACTTC. Its translation is CASSGQGTEKSQYF.

This chain joins TRBV27 and TRBJ2-5; TRBD2 matches at 15 bases. CDR1 MNHEY and CDR2 SMNVEV come from the germline V gene (reference sequence). The CDR3 is 15 amino acids. The J segment lost 1 base and the V segment lost 6 bases, leaving 0 bases of the junction unmatched. The CDR3 loop is CASRGLAGGQETQYF. CDR3 bases: TGTGCCAGCAGGGGACTAGCGGGAGGCCAAGAGACCCAGTACTTC.

This chain links TRBV5-1 with TRBJ1-2; no firm D call. Between the trimmed V and J ends, which lost 6 bases and 3 bases, there was a span of 9 bases. CDR1 is SGHRS, CDR2 YFSETQ, per germline. The CDR3 consists of 12 residues. CDR3 DNA sequence: TGCGCCAGCAACGACGGGGACTATGGCTACACCTTC. Its translation: CASNDGDYGYTF.

In the case of this clone: At one of its ends the junction is not consistent with the germline gene, which may arise from a read error. The V gene is TRBV27, the J gene TRBJ2-5, with TRBD1 matching over 9 bases. The CDR3 contains 13 residues. Germline CDR1 reads MNHEY; CDR2 reads SMNVEV (reference sequence). CDR3 region: CASSLLRGDRANF. The DNA of the CDR3 is TGTGCCAGCAGTTTACTCCGCGGGGACAGGGCCAACTTC.

The genes are TRBV30 and TRBJ1-2; D unclear. The CDR3 spans 14 residues. In germline, CDR1 is GTSNPN, CDR2 SVGIG (reference sequence). Trimming took 3 bases from V and 0 from J, leaving 11 bases between them. Here the CDR3 reads CAWSARKPNYGYTF. The CDR3 region has the DNA TGTGCCTGGAGCGCCAGAAAACCTAACTATGGCTACACCTTC.

This rearrangement joins TRBV7-2 to TRBJ2-3; the D gene is possibly TRBD2 (6 bases). CDR3 size: 12 residues. Germline V gene data show CDR1 as SGHTA and CDR2 as FQGNSA. Trimming removed 8 bases at V and 4 bases at J, with 10 bases between. CDR3 amino acids: CASRWGADTQYF. The CDR3 DNA sequence: TGTGCCAGCCGCTGGGGGGCAGATACGCAGTATTTT.

The genes are TRBV5-1 and TRBJ2-7; 9 bases fit TRBD2. The CDR3 runs 15 residues. Trimming at V came to 3 bases and at J to 2 bases, leaving 6 bases not matched to a gene. CDR1 is SGHRS, CDR2 YFSETQ, per germline. The CDR3 bases are TGCGCCAGCAGCTGGAGCCCTAGCGGGACCTACGAGCAGTACTTC. Protein: CASSWSPSGTYEQYF. Using reference TRBV5-1 and TRBJ2-7 for the parts outside the CDR3, the full variable domain is KAGVTQTPRYLIKTRGQQVTLSCSPISGHRSVSWYQQTPGQGLQFLFEYFSETQRNKGNFPGRFSGRQFSNSRSEMNVSTLELGDSALYLCASSWSPSGTYEQYFGPGTRLTVT.